The rows below give T cell receptor beta chains drawn from one sample of a study of a mutant IDH1 vaccine in newly diagnosed glioma. No antigen has been identified for these receptors. This table comes from immunoSEQ multiplex PCR, and its TCRdb copy is limited to in-frame clones, with some not included. Here the sample spans some 130,000 clones, around four fifths being singletons. Source: PBMCs, taken from a glioma patient whose treatment included an IDH1 peptide vaccine. These TCRs come from a man aged 40-49 years with glioma. The conserved cysteine and the conserved F or W are not part of the CDR3 here.

j_call: TRBJ1-5; v_call: TRBV29-1; cdr3_aa: SVRTGSQPQH
j_call: TRBJ2-3; v_call: TRBV5-4; cdr3_aa: ASSSWGERQY
j_call: TRBJ1-3; v_call: TRBV7-2; cdr3_aa: ASSFTRGQGNTIY
j_call: TRBJ1-5; v_call: TRBV10-1; cdr3_aa: ASRMGRRIDSNQPQH
j_call: TRBJ1-2; v_call: TRBV7-8; cdr3_aa: ASSRDHNYGYT
j_call: TRBJ2-2; v_call: TRBV30; cdr3_aa: AWSSSSSANTGELF
j_call: TRBJ1-3; v_call: TRBV7-8; cdr3_aa: ASSLSDRGGNTIY
j_call: TRBJ1-2; v_call: TRBV4-1; cdr3_aa: ASSRGQGYGYT
j_call: TRBJ1-5; v_call: TRBV2; cdr3_aa: ASSEAGYRGPRQGNQPQH
j_call: TRBJ1-2; v_call: TRBV28; cdr3_aa: ATEGQMSYGYT
j_call: TRBJ1-2; v_call: TRBV7-9; cdr3_aa: ASSSRSNRDYGYT
j_call: TRBJ2-3; v_call: TRBV27; cdr3_aa: ASSLRGRTDTQY
j_call: TRBJ1-1; v_call: TRBV29-1; cdr3_aa: SVAGRTEAF
j_call: TRBJ2-2; v_call: TRBV13; cdr3_aa: ASSSSPSEGRRLSGELF
j_call: TRBJ2-7; v_call: TRBV4-2; cdr3_aa: ASSQMGQGVYEQY
j_call: TRBJ2-3; v_call: TRBV11-2; cdr3_aa: ASSSIKGWDTQY
j_call: TRBJ1-2; v_call: TRBV6-1; cdr3_aa: ASSLRTVCCGYT
j_call: TRBJ2-3; v_call: TRBV2; cdr3_aa: ASSIDKGLAFVGTQY
j_call: TRBJ2-7; v_call: TRBV5-6; cdr3_aa: ASSLGGRPPREQY
j_call: TRBJ1-1; v_call: TRBV5-4; cdr3_aa: ASSSQGAAF
j_call: TRBJ2-2; v_call: TRBV7-6; cdr3_aa: ASSLNTGELF
j_call: TRBJ1-2; v_call: TRBV4-3; cdr3_aa: ASSQELQGRNLVSYGYT
j_call: TRBJ1-6; v_call: TRBV15; cdr3_aa: ATSRGLGGGKPLH
j_call: TRBJ1-1; v_call: TRBV11-2; cdr3_aa: ASSLSQVAEAF
j_call: TRBJ1-6; v_call: TRBV7-2; cdr3_aa: ASSFPMTGDYNSPLH
j_call: TRBJ1-3; v_call: TRBV18; cdr3_aa: ASSPLDGSSGNTIY
j_call: TRBJ2-7; v_call: TRBV9; cdr3_aa: ASSAGAGTASYEQY
j_call: TRBJ2-5; v_call: TRBV6-6; cdr3_aa: ASRQRGQGAGETQY
j_call: TRBJ2-7; v_call: TRBV6-5; cdr3_aa: ASSYRLAGYEQY
j_call: TRBJ1-5; v_call: TRBV2; cdr3_aa: ASSAGGMQPQH
j_call: TRBJ2-1; v_call: TRBV6-4; cdr3_aa: ASSDSSGGANEQF
j_call: TRBJ2-2; v_call: TRBV7-2; cdr3_aa: ASSTWTGPLTLGAGELF
j_call: TRBJ1-1; v_call: TRBV9; cdr3_aa: ASSVVVGSSEAF
j_call: TRBJ1-2; v_call: TRBV4-1; cdr3_aa: ASSQDVDRGSNYGYT
j_call: TRBJ1-2; v_call: TRBV11-2; cdr3_aa: ASSLVPQTSNYGYT
j_call: TRBJ2-1; v_call: TRBV7-2; cdr3_aa: ASSLSLAGGSEQF
j_call: TRBJ2-7; v_call: TRBV10-3; cdr3_aa: AISATGNEQY
j_call: TRBJ2-7; v_call: TRBV19; cdr3_aa: ASSATPSYEQY
j_call: TRBJ2-5; v_call: TRBV10-1; cdr3_aa: ASRPDWGETQY
j_call: TRBJ1-2; v_call: TRBV9; cdr3_aa: ASSVTRQGTYYGYT
j_call: TRBJ1-1; v_call: TRBV7-3; cdr3_aa: ASSARDRADTEAF
j_call: TRBJ1-5; v_call: TRBV28; cdr3_aa: ASSLAPRDQPQH
j_call: TRBJ2-1; v_call: TRBV19; cdr3_aa: ASSSRDHPYNEQF
j_call: TRBJ1-2; v_call: TRBV6-5; cdr3_aa: ASREGGATYGYT
j_call: TRBJ1-1; v_call: TRBV18; cdr3_aa: ASSPRLNTEAF
j_call: TRBJ2-6; v_call: TRBV28; cdr3_aa: ASRGPPRGSGANVLT
j_call: TRBJ2-2; v_call: TRBV10-3; cdr3_aa: AITTGTGNTGELF
j_call: TRBJ1-6; v_call: TRBV5-1; cdr3_aa: ASSSSIRGSPLH
j_call: TRBJ1-4; v_call: TRBV7-9; cdr3_aa: ASSSHLNRGLGNEKLF
j_call: TRBJ2-2; v_call: TRBV27; cdr3_aa: ASSYIQGTGELF
j_call: TRBJ2-7; v_call: TRBV7-2; cdr3_aa: ASSPRQGYEQY